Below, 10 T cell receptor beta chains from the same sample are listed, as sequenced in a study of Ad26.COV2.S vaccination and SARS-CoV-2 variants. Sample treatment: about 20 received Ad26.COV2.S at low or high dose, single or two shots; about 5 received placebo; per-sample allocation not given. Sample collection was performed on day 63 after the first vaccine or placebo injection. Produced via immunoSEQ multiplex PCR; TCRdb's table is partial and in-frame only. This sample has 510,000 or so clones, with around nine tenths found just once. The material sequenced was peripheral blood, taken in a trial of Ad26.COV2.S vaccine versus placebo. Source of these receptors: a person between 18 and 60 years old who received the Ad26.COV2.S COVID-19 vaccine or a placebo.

CDR3 sequence (DNA): TGTGCCAGCAGCCCAACTCGGGGCTTTGAAGCTTTCTTT. Residues: CASSPTRGFEAFF. The chain joins TRBV6-5 to TRBJ1-1; maybe TRBD1 (5 bases). With 6 bases removed from V and 7 bases from J, the gap between germline ends came to 15 bases. The CDR3 covers 13 residues. Germline values: CDR1 MNHEY, CDR2 SVGAGI.

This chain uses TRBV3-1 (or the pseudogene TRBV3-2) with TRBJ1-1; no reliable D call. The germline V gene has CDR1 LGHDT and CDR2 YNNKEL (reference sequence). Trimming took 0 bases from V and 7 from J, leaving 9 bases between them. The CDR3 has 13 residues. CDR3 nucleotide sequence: TGTGCCAGCAGCCAAGAAAGCCGGGGTGAAGCTTTCTTT. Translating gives CASSQESRGEAFF.

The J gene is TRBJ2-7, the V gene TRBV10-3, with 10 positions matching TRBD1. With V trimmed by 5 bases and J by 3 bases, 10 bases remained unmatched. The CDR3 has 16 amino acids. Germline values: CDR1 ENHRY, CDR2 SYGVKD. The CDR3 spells CAISMPGTGDLYEQYF. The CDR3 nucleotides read TGTGCCATCAGTATGCCCGGGACAGGGGACCTCTACGAGCAGTACTTC.

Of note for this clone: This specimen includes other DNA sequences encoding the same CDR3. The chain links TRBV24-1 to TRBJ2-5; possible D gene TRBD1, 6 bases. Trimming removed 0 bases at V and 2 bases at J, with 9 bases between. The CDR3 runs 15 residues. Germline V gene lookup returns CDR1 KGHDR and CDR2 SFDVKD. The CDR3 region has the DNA TGTGCCACCAGTGATTTGGCAGGGACACAAGAGACCCAGTACTTC. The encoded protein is CATSDLAGTQETQYF.

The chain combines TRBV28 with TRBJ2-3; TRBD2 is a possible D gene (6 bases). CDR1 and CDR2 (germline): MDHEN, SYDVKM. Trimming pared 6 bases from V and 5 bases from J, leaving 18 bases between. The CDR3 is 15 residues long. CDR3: CASRGRSGRIDTQYF. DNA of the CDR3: TGTGCCAGCAGGGGGAGGTCTGGGAGGATAGATACGCAGTATTTT.

CDR3 DNA sequence: TGCGCCAGCAGCTTGGGGACAGGGGCCTTGAACACTGAAGCTTTCTTT. Translation: CASSLGTGALNTEAFF. This chain joins TRBV5-1 and TRBJ1-1, with 9 bases lining up with TRBD1. The V gene end was trimmed by 0 bases and the J gene end by 0 bases; junction bases not matched to a gene: 3. The CDR3 is 16 amino acids. Germline V gene data show CDR1 as SGHRS and CDR2 as YFSETQ.

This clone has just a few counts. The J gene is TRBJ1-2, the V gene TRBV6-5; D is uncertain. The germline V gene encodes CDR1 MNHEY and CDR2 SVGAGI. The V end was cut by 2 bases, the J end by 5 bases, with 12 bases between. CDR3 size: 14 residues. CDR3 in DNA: TGTGCCAGCAGTTACCGGGGTGTGCGGTATGGCTACACCTTC. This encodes CASSYRGVRYGYTF.

This CDR3 is CSDRLEDEKLFF. The CDR3 DNA sequence: TGCAGCGATAGACTCGAAGATGAAAAACTGTTTTTT. The chain carries TRBV29-1 and TRBJ1-4; no reliable D call. The V end was cut by 7 bases, the J end by 6 bases, with 12 bases between. CDR3 length equals 12 residues. Germline V gives CDR1 SQVTM, CDR2 ANQGSEA.

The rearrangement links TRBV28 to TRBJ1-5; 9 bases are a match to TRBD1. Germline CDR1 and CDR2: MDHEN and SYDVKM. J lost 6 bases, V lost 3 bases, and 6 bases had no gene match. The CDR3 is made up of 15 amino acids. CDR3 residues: CASSLAGQGFQPQHF. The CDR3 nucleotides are TGTGCCAGCAGTTTGGCGGGACAGGGTTTTCAGCCCCAGCATTTT.

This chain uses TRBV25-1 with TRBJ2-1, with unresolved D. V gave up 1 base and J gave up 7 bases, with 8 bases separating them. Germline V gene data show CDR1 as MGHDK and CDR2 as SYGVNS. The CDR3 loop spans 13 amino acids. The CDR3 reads CASSESGKNEQFF. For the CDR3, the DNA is TGTGCCAGCAGTGAATCGGGTAAAAATGAGCAGTTCTTC.